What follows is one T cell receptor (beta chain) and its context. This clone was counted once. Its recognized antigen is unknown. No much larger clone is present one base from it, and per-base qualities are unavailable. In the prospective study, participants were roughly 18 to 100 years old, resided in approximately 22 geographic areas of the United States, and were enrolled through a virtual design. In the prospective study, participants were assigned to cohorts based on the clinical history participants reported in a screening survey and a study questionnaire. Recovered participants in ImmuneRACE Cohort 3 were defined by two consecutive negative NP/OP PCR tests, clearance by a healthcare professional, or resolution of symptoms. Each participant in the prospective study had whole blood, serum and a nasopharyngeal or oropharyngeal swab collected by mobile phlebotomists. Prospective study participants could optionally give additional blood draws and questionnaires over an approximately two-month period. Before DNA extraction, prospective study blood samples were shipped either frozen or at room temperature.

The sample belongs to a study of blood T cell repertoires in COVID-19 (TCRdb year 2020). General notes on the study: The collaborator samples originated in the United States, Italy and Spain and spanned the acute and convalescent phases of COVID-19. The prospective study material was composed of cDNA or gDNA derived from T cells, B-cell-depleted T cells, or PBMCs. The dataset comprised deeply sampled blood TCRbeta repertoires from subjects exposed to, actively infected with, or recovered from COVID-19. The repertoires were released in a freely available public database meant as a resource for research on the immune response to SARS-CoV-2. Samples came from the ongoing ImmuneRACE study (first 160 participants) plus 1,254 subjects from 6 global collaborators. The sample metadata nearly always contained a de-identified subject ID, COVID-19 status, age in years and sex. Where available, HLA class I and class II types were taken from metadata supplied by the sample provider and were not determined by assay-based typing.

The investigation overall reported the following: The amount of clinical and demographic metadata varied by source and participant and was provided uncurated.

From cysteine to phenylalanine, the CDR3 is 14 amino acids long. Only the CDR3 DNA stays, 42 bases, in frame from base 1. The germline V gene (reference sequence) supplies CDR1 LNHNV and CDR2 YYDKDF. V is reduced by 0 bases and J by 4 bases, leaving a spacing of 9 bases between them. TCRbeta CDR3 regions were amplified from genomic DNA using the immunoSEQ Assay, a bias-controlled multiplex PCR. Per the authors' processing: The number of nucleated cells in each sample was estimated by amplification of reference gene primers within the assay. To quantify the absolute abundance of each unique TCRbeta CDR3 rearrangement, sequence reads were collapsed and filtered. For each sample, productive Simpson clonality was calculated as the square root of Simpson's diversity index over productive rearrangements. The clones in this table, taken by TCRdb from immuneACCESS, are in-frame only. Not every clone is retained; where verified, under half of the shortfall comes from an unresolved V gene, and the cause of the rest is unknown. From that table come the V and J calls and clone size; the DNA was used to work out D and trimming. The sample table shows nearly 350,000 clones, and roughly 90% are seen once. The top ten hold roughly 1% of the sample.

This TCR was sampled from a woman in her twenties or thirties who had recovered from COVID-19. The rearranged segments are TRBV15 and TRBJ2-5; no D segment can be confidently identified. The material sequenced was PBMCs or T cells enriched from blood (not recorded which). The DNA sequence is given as TGTGCCACCAGCAGAGATGTCAGTGGAGAGACCCAGTACTTC. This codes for CATSRDVSGETQYF.